The present entry profiles one TCR beta chain with its context. The CDR3 totals 15 residues. In germline, CDR1 is SGHTA, CDR2 FQGTGA. With 2 bases removed from V and 4 bases from J, the gap between germline ends came to 15 bases. It was with 60 Vbeta and 13 Jbeta primers that the PCR ran. Data came from immunoSEQ multiplex PCR; TCRdb stores just in-frame clones and leaves some out. The sample lists roughly 200,000 clones, 77% occurring once. The source of the sample is a study of cytomegalovirus exposure and HLA in healthy donors. The sample consisted of PBMCs. The source is a woman aged 60-70 years in good health and CMV-seropositive. V usage is TRBV7-3 and J usage is TRBJ2-7, with D perhaps TRBD2 (6 bases). The CDR3: CASSLLGGVGYEQYF. DNA of the CDR3: TGTGCCAGCAGCTTATTGGGCGGGGTAGGATACGAGCAGTACTTC.